This T cell receptor beta chain was captured in a study of CD8+ T cells in alopecia areata. The wider study: Twice a day, 5 to 10 mg of oral tofacitinib was administered to treated patients. The study's findings and limits: Patients showed less clear TCR sequence sharing than mice, possibly partly because of HLA diversity.

Lesional scalp punch biopsies and peripheral blood came from alopecia areata patients. Germline V gene lookup returns CDR1 SGHNT and CDR2 YYREEE (reference sequence). The CDR3 extends over 18 amino acids. V dropped 4 bases and J dropped 6; count of bases not matched to a gene: 17. Comment on this clone: Its specificity is not known.

TCR sequencing used cDNA made by reverse transcription of extracted RNA. Sequenced by immunoSEQ multiplex PCR; TCRdb stores in-frame clones only, minus some. The sample has about 130,000 clones; approximately 53% are singletons. This chain connects TRBV5-4 to TRBJ2-2; TRBD2 matches 8 bases. The TCR comes from a human donor with alopecia areata. Source: CD4+ T cells sorted from blood, taken at week 0. The CDR3: CASSAGGRYRERSGELFF. The CDR3 DNA reads as TGTGCCAGCAGCGCCGGCGGGAGGTACCGCGAGAGGTCCGGGGAGCTGTTTTTT.